The rows below give T cell receptor beta chains drawn from one sample of a study of identical twins. TCRdb processed the 5' RACE reads anew with MiXCR; each CDR3 protein has one entry. The sample lists about 240,000 distinct CDR3 sequences, over 9.5% occurring once. Input material: memory T cells sorted from blood. The receptors stem from a man between 50 and 59 years old in good health. The conserved cysteine and the conserved F or W are not part of the CDR3 here.

>TRBV6-5|14
ASSYSLKAGWNEQY
>TRBV6-5|15
ASSYRGQGFYNSPLH
>TRBV7-9|12
ASSQTRATDTQY
>TRBV11-2|14
ASSSWTPANTGELF
>TRBV7-2|13
ASSLALASGYEQY
>TRBV7-2|13
ASSLVGTSGNTIY
>TRBV7-3|12
ASKAGASTDTQY
>TRBV6-4|11
ASSEQAGNTIY
>TRBV30|12
AWNQGLLAGEQF
>TRBV12-3/TRBV12-4|10
ASSLEGQPQH
>TRBV29-1|12
SVRGAGGGYEQY
>TRBV6-5|13
ASSYSIGRKTEAF
>TRBV3-1|13
ASSQDPTGGLGQY
>TRBV6-1|16
ASSTVPGQGSGANVLT
>TRBV7-2|13
ASSYPGGGINEQY
>TRBV9|11
ASQTGVNSPLH
>TRBV27|12
ASSHRQGANEQY
>TRBV20-1|13
SASKPGQGNREQY
>TRBV7-6|14
ASSPKRTGAPSGYT
>TRBV24-1|16
ATSDHKGLFGGTDTQY
>TRBV4-3|12
ASSQDVEPGELF
>TRBV5-6|12
ASSSRGGAHEQY
>TRBV20-1|13
SALKLAGVTDTQY
>TRBV10-2|9
ASSESTLAF
>TRBV7-2|12
ASSLYGSTYEQY
>TRBV7-9|9
ASSLDETQY
>TRBV12-3/TRBV12-4|10
ASSSSNYGYT
>TRBV19|14
ASSAGVATGNQPQH
>TRBV7-2|11
ASSLSPAGEQY
>TRBV6-1|13
ASRPGTGDIGEQF
>TRBV5-5|15
ASSLGQSPNYNSPLH
>TRBV7-2|12
ASSLEGQTATQY
>TRBV20-1|11
SAPVLAGGLQY
>TRBV12-3/TRBV12-4|10
ASRAVNTEAF
>TRBV20-1|15
SARDLHGTGGTYEQY
>TRBV5-4|12
ASSLEGTNSPLH
>TRBV7-8|12
ATTSGAPADEQY
>TRBV11-2|11
ASSHEARSPLH
>TRBV20-1|13
SARASAGDQSPLH
>TRBV24-1|14
ATSEAGQGANQPQH
>TRBV20-1|11
SASLAGGYEQY
>TRBV10-3|13
ATKNRDRGHNEQF
>TRBV6-1|13
ASRGPGTRSYEQY
>TRBV12-3/TRBV12-4|11
ASGVTNTGELF
>TRBV10-3|13
AISDKGGGNTEAF
>TRBV14|14
ASSQDRAISYNEQF
>TRBV6-1|14
ASSAPVIVFQETQY
>TRBV18|14
ASSLRTGGTNGELF
>TRBV2|10
ASSESSYEQY
>TRBV28|13
ASGDSSRIGETQY
>TRBV12-3/TRBV12-4|14
ASSTDRSLYNSPLH
>TRBV4-1|14
ASSQSGAGVGDTQY
>TRBV6-5|12
ASSYSFSLEPLH